This TCR beta chain was profiled in a study of blood T cell repertoires in COVID-19. Overall study: PBMCs, B-cell-depleted T cells, or T cells were the source of the cDNA or gDNA that made up the material.

Authors' data handling: The authors estimated nucleated cell counts from reference gene primer amplification. Method: immunoSEQ multiplex PCR; TCRdb's copy keeps in-frame clones and lacks some. The V and J calls and clone size come from that table; D and trimming were worked out from the DNA. The sample lists 80,000 or so clones, approximately 90% occurring once. CDR1 SGHRS and CDR2 YFSETQ come from the germline V gene. The CDR3 is 14 amino acids. The germline V and J ends were trimmed by 1 base and 6 bases, with 14 bases remaining between them. Source material: peripheral blood. J is TRBJ2-7 and V is TRBV5-1; TRBD2 might be the D (5 bases). This receptor was obtained from a human donor in a cohort sampled during active COVID-19. CDR3: CASSLSGVSSEQYF. The CDR3 region has the DNA TGCGCCAGCAGCTTGTCCGGGGTCTCTAGCGAGCAGTACTTC. The complete variable domain, with remaining parts taken from reference TRBV5-1 and TRBJ2-7, reads KAGVTQTPRYLIKTRGQQVTLSCSPISGHRSVSWYQQTPGQGLQFLFEYFSETQRNKGNFPGRFSGRQFSNSRSEMNVSTLELGDSALYLCASSLSGVSSEQYFGPGTRLTVT.